This passage covers 27 T cell receptor beta chains from one sample sequenced in a study of T cells in Graves' hyperthyroidism and ophthalmopathy. Amplified regions were TCR beta CDR3 sequences from RNA transcripts. HTBI primers were used for first-round RT-PCR of the TCR CDR3. TCRdb ran MiXCR on the multiplex PCR reads and lists one entry per CDR3 protein. This sample has about 290,000 distinct CDR3 sequences, with roughly a fifth found just once. The sample was blood. The receptors stem from a man aged 50-59 years with Graves' ophthalmopathy.

V usage is TRBV10-3 and J usage is TRBJ2-4, with 7 bases lining up with TRBD1. Germline trimming cut 9 bases from V and 8 bases from J; bases unmatched to any gene: 13. The germline gives CDR1 ENHRY, CDR2 SYGVKD. This CDR3 spans 14 amino acids. The CDR3 DNA reads as TGTGCCATAGAGGGACAGAGCTATTTGGACATTCAGTACTTC. Translation gives CAIEGQSYLDIQYF.

In its sample, this clonotype was seen many times. V usage is TRBV11-2 and J usage is TRBJ2-3; D not resolved. Trimming took off 5 bases at V and 2 bases at J, with 2 bases between the two ends. This CDR3 region has 11 residues. Germline loops: CDR1 SGHAT, CDR2 FQNNGV. DNA of the CDR3: TGTGCCAGCAGCATCACAGATACGCAGTATTTT. Its translation is CASSITDTQYF. Full variable domain (missing parts from reference TRBV11-2 and TRBJ2-3): EAGVAQSPRYKIIEKRQSVAFWCNPISGHATLYWYQQILGQGPKLLIQFQNNGVVDDSQLPKDRFSAERLKGVDSTLKIQPAKLEDSAVYLCASSITDTQYFGPGTRLTVL.

This clonotype occurred once. This may come from a read error, since a much larger clone is one base off. The chain links TRBV7-9 to TRBJ1-2; D remains ambiguous. Looked up from germline, CDR1 is SEHNR and CDR2 is FQNEAQ (reference sequence). The germline V and J ends were trimmed by 4 bases and 3 bases, with 18 bases remaining between them. This CDR3 is built from 16 residues. This chain's CDR3 is CASSSTQGVVDYGYTF. The CDR3 DNA reads TGTGCCAGCAGCTCAACGCAAGGTGTCGTAGACTATGGCTACACCTTC.

In this sample, this clonotype turned up many times. The rearrangement joins TRBV3-1 to TRBJ2-7, with D perhaps given as TRBD1 or TRBD2 (5 bases each). Germline lookup yields CDR1 LGHDT and CDR2 YNNKEL (reference sequence). V was shortened by 1 base and J by 6 bases, with 19 bases between the two germline ends. This CDR3 has 16 residues. The CDR3 coding sequence is TGTGCCAGCAGCCAAGGCATAGGGACCATCGGAGGCGAGCAGTACTTC. Its translation: CASSQGIGTIGGEQYF.

This clonotype was detected only a few times. The chain carries TRBV18 and TRBJ1-4; D gene ambiguous. Germline CDR1 KGHSH, CDR2 LQKENI. The CDR3 loop spans 13 amino acids. Trimming removed 3 bases at V and 8 bases at J, with 10 bases between. The CDR3 nucleotides are TGTGCCAGCTCACCCGGGCAAAGAGAAAAACTGTTTTTT. It codes for CASSPGQREKLFF.

This clonotype was seen at least ten times. This rearrangement joins TRBV28 to TRBJ2-5; TRBD2 aligns across 8 bases. This CDR3 spans 15 amino acids. CDR1 MDHEN and CDR2 SYDVKM come from the germline V gene. Trimming took 5 bases from V and 1 from J; bases not matched to a gene: 6. For the CDR3, the DNA is TGTGCCAGCAGTCCCGCGGGGGGCCTCCAAGAGACCCAGTACTTC. It encodes CASSPAGGLQETQYF. The full variable domain, rest sourced from reference TRBV28 and TRBJ2-5, is DVKVTQSSRYLVKRTGEKVFLECVQDMDHENMFWYRQDPGLGLRLIYFSYDVKMKEKGDIPEGYSVSREKKERFSLILESASTNQTSMYLCASSPAGGLQETQYFGPGTRLLVL.

The J gene is TRBJ2-7, the V gene TRBV20-1; a weak D match, TRBD2 (6 bases). Deletions cut 4 bases from V and 8 bases from J, with 21 bases between. CDR1 and CDR2 (germline): DFQATT, SNEGSKA (reference sequence). The CDR3 runs 14 residues. As DNA, the CDR3 is TGCAGTGCTACTTCAGCGGGCGGGGCCGGGAAGCAGTACTTC. Its translation: CSATSAGGAGKQYF.

This clonotype appeared many times. V usage is TRBV11-1 and J usage is TRBJ2-7, with TRBD2 matching 8 bases. This CDR3 is built from 15 residues. V shed 7 bases, J shed 6 bases, and the junction held 14 bases outside the gene matches. Germline V gene data show CDR1 as SGHAT and CDR2 as FQDESV (reference sequence). This CDR3 reads CASNRGSAGEGEQYF. The CDR3 DNA reads as TGTGCCAGCAACCGGGGATCAGCGGGAGAAGGCGAGCAGTACTTC. The whole variable domain, remainder taken from reference TRBV11-1 and TRBJ2-7, is EAEVAQSPRYKITEKSQAVAFWCDPISGHATLYWYRQILGQGPELLVQFQDESVVDDSQLPKDRFSAERLKGVDSTLKIQPAELGDSAMYLCASNRGSAGEGEQYFGPGTRLTVT.

This clonotype showed up many times. This chain uses TRBV20-1 with TRBJ2-7; maybe TRBD2 (6 bases). In germline, CDR1 is DFQATT, CDR2 SNEGSKA (reference sequence). The ends were cut back, 2 bases at V and 5 bases at J, with 13 bases in the middle. This CDR3 contains 13 residues. The CDR3 DNA reads TGCAGTGCTAGACTCGCGGGAAACCACGAGCAGTACTTC. The encoded protein is CSARLAGNHEQYF.

The V and J genes are TRBV12-3 or TRBV12-4 and TRBJ2-5; TRBD1 agrees at 10 bases. The CDR3 has 14 amino acids. The V gene end was trimmed by 8 bases and the J gene end by 1 base; junction bases not matched to a gene: 4. The CDR3 region has the DNA TGTGCCAGCTCGGACAGGGGGTTCCAAGAGACCCAGTACTTC. Translating it yields CASSDRGFQETQYF.

This clonotype has just a few counts. The CDR3 region has the DNA TGTGCCACCAGTGATTTGATAGGCGATGAGCAGTTCTTC. Translating it yields CATSDLIGDEQFF. This chain uses TRBV24-1 with TRBJ2-1; D gene ambiguous. This CDR3 has 13 amino acids. Germline V gene sequence: CDR1 KGHDR, CDR2 SFDVKD. The V end was cut by 0 bases, the J end by 8 bases, with 7 bases between.

This clonotype occurred many times. This chain joins TRBV20-1 and TRBJ2-3, with 9 bases lining up with TRBD2. After removal of 1 base from V and 6 bases from J, the junction contained 8 bases not matched to a gene. Germline loops: CDR1 DFQATT, CDR2 SNEGSKA (reference sequence). This CDR3 contains 15 residues. CDR3 nucleotides: TGCAGTGCTAGAGGCCTAGCGGGGAGGGGGGATACGCAGTATTTT. Protein product: CSARGLAGRGDTQYF.

The chain has TRBV5-6 and TRBJ2-3, with TRBD1 as a possible D gene (5 bases). Germline V gene sequence: CDR1 SGHDT, CDR2 YYEEEE. Between the trimmed V and J ends, which lost 4 bases and 2 bases, there was a span of 11 bases. CDR3 size: 14 residues. The CDR3 DNA sequence: TGTGCCAGCAGCCACCAGACAGCCACAGATACGCAGTATTTT. This codes for CASSHQTATDTQYF.

This clonotype was counted between two and nine times. The rearrangement joins TRBV10-3 to TRBJ1-5; 8 nucleotides align to TRBD1. The CDR3 covers 14 residues. V trimming: 6 bases; J trimming: 5 bases; junction bases outside the gene matches: 6. Germline CDR1 reads ENHRY; CDR2 reads SYGVKD. The CDR3 DNA reads as TGTGCCATCAGCTCAGGGGGCAGCGATCAGCCCCAGCATTTT. The encoded protein is CAISSGGSDQPQHF.

As concerns this clonotype: One end of the junction varies from germline; a read error may be responsible. This rearrangement joins TRBV7-7 to TRBJ1-1, with D perhaps matching TRBD1 (5 bases). The CDR3 contains 13 residues. The germline gives CDR1 SSHAT, CDR2 FNYEAQ (reference sequence). The CDR3 reads CASSLAEGTEAFF. The CDR3 DNA follows: TGTGCTAGCAGCTTAGCGGAGGGGACTGAAGCTTTCTTT. Using reference TRBV7-7 and TRBJ1-1 for the parts outside the CDR3, the full variable domain is GAGVSQSPRYKVTKRGQDVTLRCDPISSHATLYWYQQALGQGPEFLTYFNYEAQPDKSGLPSDRFSAERPEGSISTLTIQRTEQRDSAMYRCASSLAEGTEAFFGQGTRLTVV.

This clonotype was seen at least ten times. The chain employs TRBV5-1 and TRBJ2-7, with TRBD1 matching over 9 bases. This CDR3 has 16 residues. Trimming cost V 4 bases and J 0 bases; bases outside gene matches: 8. The V gene's germline CDR1 is SGHRS and CDR2 YFSETQ. CDR3 amino acids: CASSVSGTGLSYEQYF. CDR3 DNA: TGCGCCAGCAGCGTTTCCGGGACAGGGCTCTCCTACGAGCAGTACTTC. Full variable domain (missing parts from reference TRBV5-1 and TRBJ2-7): KAGVTQTPRYLIKTRGQQVTLSCSPISGHRSVSWYQQTPGQGLQFLFEYFSETQRNKGNFPGRFSGRQFSNSRSEMNVSTLELGDSALYLCASSVSGTGLSYEQYFGPGTRLTVT.

This clonotype was observed a handful of times. This chain links TRBV6-1 with TRBJ2-1; tentatively, D is TRBD2 (7 bases). Trimming cost V 4 bases and J 12 bases, with 19 bases left between them. The CDR3 has 14 residues. CDR1 and CDR2 (germline): MNHNS, SASEGT. The CDR3 loop is CASSGTSGGAWQFF. The CDR3 DNA follows: TGTGCCAGCAGTGGAACATCGGGGGGCGCGTGGCAGTTCTTC.

This clonotype occurred many times. The genes are TRBV7-9 and TRBJ1-2; 7 bases are shared with TRBD1. The CDR3 totals 13 residues. Trimming took 6 bases from V and 11 from J; bases not matched to a gene: 12. Germline CDR1 SEHNR, CDR2 FQNEAQ (reference sequence). Here the CDR3 DNA reads TGTGCCAGCAGTCCAGGGGGGGACCAAGGGTACACCTTC. Its protein is CASSPGGDQGYTF.

A note on this clonotype: Here the CDR3 omits its conserved ending phenylalanine or tryptophan, so a read error is the likely source. The CDR3 DNA follows: TGTGCCAGCAGTTTGACAGGGACCCCCCATGAGCAGTTCCTC. Protein: CASSLTGTPHEQFL. V is TRBV28 and J is TRBJ2-1, with 7 bases matching TRBD1. The CDR3 is 14 amino acids. Germline V gene lookup returns CDR1 MDHEN and CDR2 SYDVKM. The V gene end was trimmed by 3 bases and the J gene end by 8 bases; junction bases not matched to a gene: 7.

This clonotype was found a few times. The V gene is TRBV7-9, the J gene TRBJ1-1, with 7 bases matching TRBD1. Germline values: CDR1 SEHNR, CDR2 FQNEAQ (reference sequence). This CDR3 has 13 residues. After removal of 5 bases from V and 7 bases from J, the junction contained 7 bases not matched to a gene. The CDR3 loop reads CASSTRQGYEAFF. In DNA, the CDR3 is TGTGCCAGCAGCACCAGACAGGGATATGAAGCTTTCTTT. The full variable domain, in which reference TRBV7-9 and TRBJ1-1 provide the parts outside the CDR3, is DTGVSQNPRHKITKRGQNVTFRCDPISEHNRLYWYRQTLGQGPEFLTYFQNEAQLEKSRLLSDRFSAERPKGSFSTLEIQRTEQGDSAMYLCASSTRQGYEAFFGQGTRLTVV.

There are a few counts of this clonotype. CDR3 amino acids: CASSRRQGRAETQYF. The CDR3 coding sequence is TGTGCCAGCAGCCGCAGACAGGGCCGGGCGGAGACCCAGTACTTC. The chain has TRBV7-9 and TRBJ2-5, with 7 bases lining up with TRBD1. V lost 5 bases and J lost 5; bases outside the gene matches: 11. This CDR3 has 15 amino acids. CDR1 and CDR2 from the germline V gene are SEHNR and FQNEAQ (reference sequence).

Remarks on this clonotype: A much more abundant neighbour one base away suggests this may be a read error. The CDR3 loop reads CASSPTRGQGSYEQYF. CDR3 DNA sequence: TGTGCCAGCAGTCCCACCCGGGGACAGGGGAGCTACGAGCAGTACTTC. The chain carries TRBV28 and TRBJ2-7; the match to TRBD1 covers 10 bases. The CDR3 consists of 16 residues. Per germline, CDR1 MDHEN and CDR2 SYDVKM. The ends lost 5 bases at V and 3 bases at J; junction bases unmatched: 10. Full variable domain (remainder filled in from reference TRBV28 and TRBJ2-7): DVKVTQSSRYLVKRTGEKVFLECVQDMDHENMFWYRQDPGLGLRLIYFSYDVKMKEKGDIPEGYSVSREKKERFSLILESASTNQTSMYLCASSPTRGQGSYEQYFGPGTRLTVT.

This clonotype showed up just a few times. The chain carries TRBV3-1 and TRBJ2-7; no clear D gene. V lost 1 base and J 5 bases, leaving 15 bases between the germline ends. CDR1 is LGHDT and CDR2 is YNNKEL in the germline V gene (reference sequence). The CDR3 has 15 amino acids. The CDR3 coding sequence is TGTGCCAGCAGCCAAGGGGGTTTTAGATCCAACGAGCAGTACTTC. Its translation: CASSQGGFRSNEQYF.

This clonotype was found a few times. The chain couples TRBV11-2 to TRBJ2-3; D is possibly TRBD1 (6 bases). Trimming took off 5 bases at V and 0 bases at J, with 15 bases between the two ends. This CDR3 is built from 16 residues. Germline CDR1 is SGHAT and CDR2 is FQNNGV. The CDR3 loop is CASSQRRQASTDTQYF. CDR3 coding DNA: TGTGCCAGCAGCCAACGAAGACAGGCTAGCACAGATACGCAGTATTTT.

This clonotype has a handful of counts. The CDR3 region has the DNA TGTGCCAGCGCCCTAGGGGGGCTGATAACTGAAGCTTTCTTT. It yields the protein CASALGGLITEAFF. This rearrangement joins TRBV12-3 or TRBV12-4 to TRBJ1-1; D is perhaps TRBD1 (6 bases). The length of the CDR3 is 14 residues. The V and J ends lost 8 bases and 5 bases respectively, with 18 bases between them.

Only a few counts were recorded for this clonotype. The gene calls are TRBV5-1 and TRBJ2-7; 14 nucleotides agree with TRBD2. Germline assignment: CDR1 SGHRS and CDR2 YFSETQ. The V and J ends lost 4 bases and 3 bases, in that order; junction bases with no gene match: 6. The CDR3 contains 16 residues. The CDR3 sequence: CASSKGLAGDNYEQYF. The CDR3 coding sequence is TGCGCCAGCAGCAAGGGACTAGCGGGAGATAACTACGAGCAGTACTTC.

This clonotype was picked up many times. The chain joins TRBV3-1 to TRBJ1-5, with TRBD1 identical over 7 bases. Germline V gives CDR1 LGHDT, CDR2 YNNKEL (reference sequence). The CDR3 is 14 amino acids. Germline trimming cut 3 bases from V and 11 bases from J; bases unmatched to any gene: 10. CDR3 protein: CASSHRQGGATQHF. For the CDR3, the DNA is TGTGCCAGCAGCCATCGGCAGGGGGGTGCGACCCAGCATTTT.